This T cell receptor beta chain was captured by sequencing in a study of CD8+ T cells in alopecia areata. General observations from the study: Between patients, shared TCR sequences were less clear than in mice. This was possibly due in part to HLA diversity in the patient population. Scalp sample sequencing also detects resident alphabeta T cells of normal skin. Alopecia totalis/universalis scalp especially showed more expanded CD8+ clones than normal scalp.

TCR sequencing used cDNA made by reverse transcription of extracted RNA. Assay: immunoSEQ multiplex PCR; the TCRdb copy retains only in-frame clones and omits some. Counted here are about 110,000 clones, 45% to 70% occurring once; the ten biggest clones make up around 20%. The junction had 3 bases not matched to a gene; V was cut back by 5 bases and J by 0 bases. CDR3 size: 14 residues. CDR1 is SGHTA, CDR2 FQGNSA, per germline. This clone was seen a few times. Its specificity is not known. Cell sorting on a FACSAria was used to separate CD4+ and CD8+ T cells from the PBMCs. This chain joins TRBV7-2 and TRBJ1-2; 7 nucleotides line up with TRBD1. The origin of this receptor is a human donor in good health. The specimen was CD8+ T cells sorted from blood. CDR3 nucleotides: TGTGCCAGCAGCGAAACAGGGGCTAACTATGGCTACACCTTC. It yields the protein CASSETGANYGYTF.